This T cell receptor (beta chain) derives from a study of sequential checkpoint blockade in melanoma. After removal of 4 bases from V and 2 bases from J, the junction contained 11 bases not matched to a gene. There are 17 residues in the CDR3. Germline V gene data show CDR1 as SGHRS and CDR2 as YFSETQ. General study results and limits: Pretreatment TIL clonality tracked with response in the nivolumab-first arm. Clinical benefit was about 30 times likelier when tumor T-cell fraction and clonality increased. T-cell fraction and clonality followed PD-L1 and CD8+ counts, not mutational load.

A note on this clone: Its antigen remains unidentified.

The treatment: randomized to nivolumab then ipilimumab (arm A) or the reverse (arm B). DNA-damaging chemotherapy had not been given to any patient beforehand. Assay used: immunoSEQ multiplex PCR; TCRdb lists only in-frame clones, some missing. The table lists approximately 20,000 clones, about 25% of them singletons. This chain uses TRBV5-1 with TRBJ2-1, with 8 bases that match TRBD2. The source is a human donor with melanoma. This specimen consisted of tumor tissue (inferred from file names), obtained from a patient given nivolumab and ipilimumab in sequence. CDR3 nucleotide sequence: TGCGCCAGCAGCCCCCAGGTAGCGGGATTCACCTACAATGAGCAGTTCTTC. This encodes CASSPQVAGFTYNEQFF.